Sequencing of this T cell receptor beta chain was carried out in a study of T-cell memory formation after mild COVID-19. The CDR3 totals 17 residues. V gave up 0 bases and J gave up 1 base; unmatched junction bases: 8. Germline CDR1 is SGDLS and CDR2 is YYNGEE. TCRdb re-called the 5' RACE reads through MiXCR, storing one row per CDR3 protein. This sample yields under 300,000 distinct CDR3 sequences, of which 8% to 9% are seen a single time; 20% to 25% belongs to the top ten. The rearrangement uses TRBV9 and TRBJ2-3; 7 nucleotides line up with TRBD2. Input material: PBMCs or a T cell subset sorted from them (not recorded which). This TCR was sampled from a man aged 18-30 years who had mild COVID-19 (a few samples of this study predate the infection). Cell type and time point are not known. The CDR3 nucleotides are TGTGCCAGCAGCGTAGGTTCCGCGGGGGTACGCACAGATACGCAGTATTTT. It encodes CASSVGSAGVRTDTQYF. The variable domain in full, completed from reference TRBV9 and TRBJ2-3, reads DSGVTQTPKHLITATGQRVTLRCSPRSGDLSVYWYQQSLDQGLQFLIQYYNGEERAKGNILERFSAQQFPDLHSELNLSSLELGDSALYFCASSVGSAGVRTDTQYFGPGTRLTVL.